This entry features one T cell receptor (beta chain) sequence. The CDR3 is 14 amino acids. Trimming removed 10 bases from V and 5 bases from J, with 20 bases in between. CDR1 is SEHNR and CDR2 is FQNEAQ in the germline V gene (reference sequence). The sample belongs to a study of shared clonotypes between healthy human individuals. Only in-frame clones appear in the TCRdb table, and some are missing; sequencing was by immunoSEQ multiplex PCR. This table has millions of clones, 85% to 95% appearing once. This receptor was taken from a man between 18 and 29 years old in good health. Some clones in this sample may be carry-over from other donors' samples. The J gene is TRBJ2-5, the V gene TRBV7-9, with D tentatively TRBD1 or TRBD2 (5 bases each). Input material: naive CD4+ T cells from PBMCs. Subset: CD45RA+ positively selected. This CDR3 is CATLPSGHGETQYF. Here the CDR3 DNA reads TGTGCCACCTTGCCGTCGGGGCATGGGGAGACCCAGTACTTC.